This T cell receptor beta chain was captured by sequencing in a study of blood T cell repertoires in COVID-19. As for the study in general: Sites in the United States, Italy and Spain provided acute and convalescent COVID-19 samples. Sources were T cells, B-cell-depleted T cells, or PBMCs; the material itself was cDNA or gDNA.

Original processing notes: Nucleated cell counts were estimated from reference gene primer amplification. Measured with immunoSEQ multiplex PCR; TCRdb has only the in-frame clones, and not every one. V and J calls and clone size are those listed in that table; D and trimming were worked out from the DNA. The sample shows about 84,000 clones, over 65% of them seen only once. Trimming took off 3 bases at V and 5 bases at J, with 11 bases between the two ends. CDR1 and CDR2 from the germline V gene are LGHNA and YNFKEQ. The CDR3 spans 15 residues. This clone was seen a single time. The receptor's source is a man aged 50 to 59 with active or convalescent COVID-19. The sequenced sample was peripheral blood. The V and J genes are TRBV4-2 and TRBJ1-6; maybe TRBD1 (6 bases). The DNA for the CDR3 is TGTGCCAGCAGCCACCAACAGGGCAATAATTCACCCCTCCACTTT. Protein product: CASSHQQGNNSPLHF.